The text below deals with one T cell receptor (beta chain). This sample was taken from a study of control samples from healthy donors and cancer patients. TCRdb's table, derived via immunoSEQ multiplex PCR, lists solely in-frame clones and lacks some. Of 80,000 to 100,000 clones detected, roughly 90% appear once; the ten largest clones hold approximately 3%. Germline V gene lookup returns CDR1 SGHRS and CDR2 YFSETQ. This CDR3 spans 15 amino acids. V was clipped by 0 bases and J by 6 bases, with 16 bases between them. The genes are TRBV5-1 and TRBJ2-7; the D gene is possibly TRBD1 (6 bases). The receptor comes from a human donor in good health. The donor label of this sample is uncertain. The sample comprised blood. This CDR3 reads CASSLGDRPTGEQYF. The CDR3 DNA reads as TGCGCCAGCAGCTTGGGAGACAGGCCCACGGGCGAGCAGTACTTC. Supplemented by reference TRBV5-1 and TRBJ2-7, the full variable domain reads KAGVTQTPRYLIKTRGQQVTLSCSPISGHRSVSWYQQTPGQGLQFLFEYFSETQRNKGNFPGRFSGRQFSNSRSEMNVSTLELGDSALYLCASSLGDRPTGEQYFGPGTRLTVT.